A selection of T cell receptor beta chains follows, all from one sample in a study of identifying expanded T cells in peripheral blood. The table came from immunoSEQ multiplex PCR; TCRdb's copy has only in-frame clones and leaves some out. The sample lists under 110,000 clones, around 90% seen once, with about 15% in the top ten. Input material: blood. The receptors come from a person aged 18 to 75 in good health. CDR3s leave out the opening cysteine and the closing phenylalanine or tryptophan. D genes are given only for firm matches.

J gene | CDR3 length | V gene | D gene | CDR3 protein
TRBJ1-5 | 14 | TRBV2 | . | ASSDQAPSFSRPQH
TRBJ2-1 | 12 | TRBV29-1 | TRBD2 | SVASSGGAGEQF
TRBJ2-5 | 12 | TRBV19 | . | ASSPQGRQETQY
TRBJ2-3 | 10 | TRBV7-9 | TRBD1 | ASSFDRATQY
TRBJ1-5 | 12 | TRBV6-1 | . | ASSVGDGNQPQH
TRBJ2-1 | 12 | TRBV4-3 | TRBD1 | ASSQATGGGEQF
TRBJ2-1 | 10 | TRBV9 | . | ASSVGYNEQF
TRBJ2-3 | 13 | TRBV5-6 | . | ASSFSGSGTDTQY
TRBJ2-7 | 12 | TRBV7-2 | . | ASSLGAAIYEQY
TRBJ1-5 | 12 | TRBV2 | . | ASTARNSNQPQH
TRBJ2-3 | 16 | TRBV7-2 | TRBD2 | ASSLARASGGATDTQY
TRBJ2-7 | 12 | TRBV7-9 | . | ASSHPGHFYEQY
TRBJ2-5 | 12 | TRBV30 | . | AWSLAGVEETQY
TRBJ2-3 | 13 | TRBV28 | TRBD1 | ASSPGTGRWDTQY
TRBJ2-2 | 14 | TRBV11-2 | TRBD2 | ASSLGRGAYTGELF
TRBJ1-5 | 13 | TRBV28 | TRBD1 | ASSAGTAGNQPQH
TRBJ2-2 | 12 | TRBV11-1 | TRBD1 | ASSQGQGGGELF
TRBJ1-2 | 12 | TRBV7-9 | TRBD1 | ASSLEDRGYGYT
TRBJ1-6 | 13 | TRBV6-5 | TRBD1 | ASSRGDRGRSPLH
TRBJ1-5 | 11 | TRBV6-1 | . | ASSREGRQPQH
TRBJ2-5 | 10 | TRBV7-6 | . | ATSSFRETQY
TRBJ1-6 | 12 | TRBV4-3 | . | ASSQDRYSSPLH
TRBJ2-1 | 15 | TRBV5-6 | . | ASSYDRYLSSYNEQF
TRBJ2-5 | 11 | TRBV6-5 | . | ASRDLVKETQY